This is a list of T cell receptor beta chains from one sample in a study of T-cell reconstitution after alpha-beta-depleted transplantation in children. TCRdb itself ran the PCR reads through MiXCR, one entry per CDR3 protein. Of roughly 400,000 distinct CDR3 sequences listed, 43% are singletons. The starting material was PBMCs, obtained before TCRalphabeta/CD19-depleted stem cell transplant. These receptors all come from a girl aged 2 to 10 with aplastic anemia, due to receive a stem cell transplant. CDR3s include the opening cysteine and the closing phenylalanine or tryptophan. Fields, in order: CDR3 protein, CDR3 DNA, CDR3 length, D gene, V gene, J gene, clone size. D genes are given only for firm matches. For some rows the clone size is stated as once, few or many, or as a class when expanded; others skip it.

cdr3_aa: CASSRQGGGGPYNEQFF; cdr3_nt: TGTGCCAGCAGTCGCCAGGGGGGGGGCGGTCCCTACAATGAGCAGTTCTTC; cdr3_length: 17; d_call: .; v_call: TRBV27; j_call: TRBJ2-1; clone_size: few
cdr3_aa: CASSVVPGLGYGYTF; cdr3_nt: TGTGCCAGCAGCGTAGTTCCGGGTTTGGGCTATGGCTACACCTTC; cdr3_length: 15; d_call: .; v_call: TRBV9; j_call: TRBJ1-2; clone_size: .
cdr3_aa: CASSPDILAGGYNEQFF; cdr3_nt: TGCGCCAGCAGCCCCGATATCCTAGCGGGAGGGTACAATGAGCAGTTCTTC; cdr3_length: 17; d_call: TRBD2; v_call: TRBV5-1; j_call: TRBJ2-1; clone_size: .
cdr3_aa: CASSQDSLAGDNEQFF; cdr3_nt: TGTGCCAGCAGCCAAGATTCACTAGCGGGGGACAATGAGCAGTTCTTC; cdr3_length: 16; d_call: TRBD2; v_call: TRBV3-1; j_call: TRBJ2-1; clone_size: .
cdr3_aa: CASSLLAGVGGSYNEQFF; cdr3_nt: TGTGCCAGCAGTTTACTAGCGGGAGTTGGGGGCTCCTACAATGAGCAGTTCTTC; cdr3_length: 18; d_call: TRBD2; v_call: TRBV7-6; j_call: TRBJ2-1; clone_size: .
cdr3_aa: CAISASSTDTQYF; cdr3_nt: TGTGCCATCAGTGCTTCGTCCACAGATACGCAGTATTTT; cdr3_length: 13; d_call: .; v_call: TRBV10-3; j_call: TRBJ2-3; clone_size: .
cdr3_aa: CASSQDIPPSTRDTQYF; cdr3_nt: TGTGCCAGCAGCCAAGATATTCCCCCTTCGACTAGGGATACGCAGTATTTT; cdr3_length: 17; d_call: .; v_call: TRBV4-2; j_call: TRBJ2-3; clone_size: many
cdr3_aa: CSASRAAGGSADTQYF; cdr3_nt: TGCAGTGCTAGCCGGGCGGCGGGAGGGAGCGCAGATACGCAGTATTTT; cdr3_length: 16; d_call: TRBD2; v_call: TRBV20-1; j_call: TRBJ2-3; clone_size: .
cdr3_aa: CASSEFQDRYQPQHF; cdr3_nt: TGCGCCAGCAGTGAGTTCCAGGACCGATATCAGCCCCAGCATTTT; cdr3_length: 15; d_call: .; v_call: TRBV10-2; j_call: TRBJ1-5; clone_size: few
cdr3_aa: CASSLRSGYTF; cdr3_nt: TGTGCCAGCAGCTTGAGGTCTGGCTACACCTTC; cdr3_length: 11; d_call: .; v_call: TRBV5-6; j_call: TRBJ1-2; clone_size: many
cdr3_aa: CSVLLGQGAYEQYF; cdr3_nt: TGCAGCGTCCTTCTTGGACAGGGGGCTTACGAGCAGTACTTC; cdr3_length: 14; d_call: TRBD1; v_call: TRBV29-1; j_call: TRBJ2-7; clone_size: .
cdr3_aa: CASSQDRGGMAHEQFF; cdr3_nt: TGTGCCAGCAGCCAAGATCGGGGCGGGATGGCTCATGAGCAGTTCTTC; cdr3_length: 16; d_call: .; v_call: TRBV4-2; j_call: TRBJ2-1; clone_size: few
cdr3_aa: CSARVGYRDQPQHF; cdr3_nt: TGCAGTGCTAGAGTCGGGTACAGGGATCAGCCCCAGCATTTT; cdr3_length: 14; d_call: .; v_call: TRBV20-1; j_call: TRBJ1-5; clone_size: .
cdr3_aa: CASSLGAGGPPEQYF; cdr3_nt: TGCGCCAGCAGCTTGGGAGCGGGAGGGCCGCCCGAGCAGTACTTC; cdr3_length: 15; d_call: TRBD2; v_call: TRBV5-1; j_call: TRBJ2-7; clone_size: .
cdr3_aa: CASGGTDTQYF; cdr3_nt: TGCGCCAGCGGGGGAACAGATACGCAGTATTTT; cdr3_length: 11; d_call: .; v_call: TRBV5-1; j_call: TRBJ2-3; clone_size: few
cdr3_aa: CASSSRHNEQFF; cdr3_nt: TGTGCCAGCAGTTCAAGGCACAATGAGCAGTTCTTC; cdr3_length: 12; d_call: .; v_call: TRBV12-3/TRBV12-4; j_call: TRBJ2-1; clone_size: few
cdr3_aa: CASSAGQDASYEQYF; cdr3_nt: TGTGCCAGCTCAGCCGGACAGGACGCCTCCTACGAGCAGTACTTC; cdr3_length: 15; d_call: TRBD1; v_call: TRBV18; j_call: TRBJ2-7; clone_size: .
cdr3_aa: CASSLSSQGGGYTF; cdr3_nt: TGCGCCAGCAGCCTATCATCACAGGGCGGAGGCTACACCTTC; cdr3_length: 14; d_call: .; v_call: TRBV5-1; j_call: TRBJ1-2; clone_size: few
cdr3_aa: CASSLDSGRNTGELFF; cdr3_nt: TGTGCCAGCAGTTTAGATTCGGGACGCAACACCGGGGAGCTGTTTTTT; cdr3_length: 16; d_call: .; v_call: TRBV12-3/TRBV12-4; j_call: TRBJ2-2; clone_size: .
cdr3_aa: CATSRDTRTGVETQYF; cdr3_nt: TGTGCCACCAGCAGAGATACTCGGACAGGGGTAGAGACCCAGTACTTC; cdr3_length: 16; d_call: TRBD1; v_call: TRBV15; j_call: TRBJ2-5; clone_size: .
cdr3_aa: CASSLGGGAYEQFF; cdr3_nt: TGTGCCAGCAGTTTAGGTGGGGGGGCCTATGAGCAGTTCTTC; cdr3_length: 14; d_call: .; v_call: TRBV12-3/TRBV12-4; j_call: TRBJ2-1; clone_size: .
cdr3_aa: CASSRMDRQTYEQYF; cdr3_nt: TGTGCCAGCAGCCGGATGGACAGGCAAACCTACGAGCAGTACTTC; cdr3_length: 15; d_call: TRBD1; v_call: TRBV5-6; j_call: TRBJ2-7; clone_size: .
cdr3_aa: CSARDVRGRNTIYF; cdr3_nt: TGCAGTGCTAGAGATGTTAGGGGGCGGAACACCATATATTTT; cdr3_length: 14; d_call: TRBD1; v_call: TRBV20-1; j_call: TRBJ1-3; clone_size: few
cdr3_aa: CSVEDRGRGSANYGYTF; cdr3_nt: TGCAGCGTTGAAGATCGGGGCAGGGGCTCAGCTAACTATGGCTACACCTTC; cdr3_length: 17; d_call: .; v_call: TRBV29-1; j_call: TRBJ1-2; clone_size: .
cdr3_aa: CASSESGTGTTDTQYF; cdr3_nt: TGTGCCAGCAGTGAATCTGGGACAGGGACCACAGATACGCAGTATTTT; cdr3_length: 16; d_call: TRBD1; v_call: TRBV25-1; j_call: TRBJ2-3; clone_size: .
cdr3_aa: CSVEVKRGAHNEQFF; cdr3_nt: TGCAGCGTTGAAGTTAAGCGGGGGGCTCACAATGAGCAGTTCTTC; cdr3_length: 15; d_call: TRBD2; v_call: TRBV29-1; j_call: TRBJ2-1; clone_size: .
cdr3_aa: CASTYMRVTDTQYF; cdr3_nt: TGTGCCAGCACCTACATGAGGGTCACAGATACGCAGTATTTT; cdr3_length: 14; d_call: .; v_call: TRBV12-3/TRBV12-4; j_call: TRBJ2-3; clone_size: many
cdr3_aa: CSLLEGHRTDTQYF; cdr3_nt: TGCAGCCTCTTAGAAGGTCATAGGACAGATACGCAGTATTTT; cdr3_length: 14; d_call: .; v_call: TRBV29-1; j_call: TRBJ2-3; clone_size: many
cdr3_aa: CASSLVATSGVSEQYF; cdr3_nt: TGCGCCAGCAGCTTGGTGGCGACTAGCGGGGTCTCCGAGCAGTACTTC; cdr3_length: 16; d_call: TRBD2; v_call: TRBV5-1; j_call: TRBJ2-7; clone_size: few
cdr3_aa: CASSPGTRPPGELFF; cdr3_nt: TGTGCCAGCAGCCCCGGGACTAGGCCCCCCGGGGAGCTGTTTTTT; cdr3_length: 15; d_call: TRBD2; v_call: TRBV3-1; j_call: TRBJ2-2; clone_size: .
cdr3_aa: CASSHPGTGYEQYF; cdr3_nt: TGTGCCAGCAGCCACCCCGGGACAGGGTACGAGCAGTACTTC; cdr3_length: 14; d_call: TRBD1; v_call: TRBV28; j_call: TRBJ2-7; clone_size: many
cdr3_aa: CATSRGGVVGQYF; cdr3_nt: TGTGCCACCAGCAGAGGTGGGGTTGTGGGGCAGTACTTC; cdr3_length: 13; d_call: .; v_call: TRBV15; j_call: TRBJ2-7; clone_size: .
cdr3_aa: CASSPRGQGNQPQHF; cdr3_nt: TGTGCCAGCAGCCCCCGGGGACAGGGCAATCAGCCCCAGCATTTT; cdr3_length: 15; d_call: TRBD1; v_call: TRBV5-6; j_call: TRBJ1-5; clone_size: .
cdr3_aa: CASSVVPDPETQYF; cdr3_nt: TGTGCCAGCAGCGTAGTACCCGACCCGGAGACCCAGTACTTC; cdr3_length: 14; d_call: .; v_call: TRBV9; j_call: TRBJ2-5; clone_size: many
cdr3_aa: CASAQPTGGVGELFF; cdr3_nt: TGTGCCAGCGCGCAACCGACGGGAGGCGTCGGGGAGCTGTTTTTT; cdr3_length: 15; d_call: TRBD2; v_call: TRBV18; j_call: TRBJ2-2; clone_size: few
cdr3_aa: CASSYGAGGSTQYF; cdr3_nt: TGTGCCAGCAGTTACGGGGCTGGGGGGTCTACCCAGTACTTC; cdr3_length: 14; d_call: .; v_call: TRBV6-5; j_call: TRBJ2-5; clone_size: .
cdr3_aa: CASRDRTRDTEAFF; cdr3_nt: TGTGCCAGCAGGGATCGGACTCGGGACACTGAAGCTTTCTTT; cdr3_length: 14; d_call: .; v_call: TRBV12-3/TRBV12-4; j_call: TRBJ1-1; clone_size: many
cdr3_aa: CASSYSGRGKRSPLHF; cdr3_nt: TGTGCCAGCAGTTACAGCGGCAGGGGAAAAAGGTCACCCCTCCACTTT; cdr3_length: 16; d_call: .; v_call: TRBV6-2/TRBV6-3; j_call: TRBJ1-6; clone_size: .
cdr3_aa: CASWPNTGELFF; cdr3_nt: TGTGCCAGCTGGCCGAACACCGGGGAGCTGTTTTTT; cdr3_length: 12; d_call: .; v_call: TRBV6-1; j_call: TRBJ2-2; clone_size: .
cdr3_aa: CSARDRVAGARNEQFF; cdr3_nt: TGCAGTGCTAGAGATCGAGTAGCGGGAGCTAGAAATGAGCAGTTCTTC; cdr3_length: 16; d_call: TRBD2; v_call: TRBV20-1; j_call: TRBJ2-1; clone_size: .
cdr3_aa: CSAREASANNEQFF; cdr3_nt: TGCAGTGCTAGAGAGGCTAGCGCTAACAATGAGCAGTTCTTC; cdr3_length: 14; d_call: .; v_call: TRBV20-1; j_call: TRBJ2-1; clone_size: .
cdr3_aa: CASSLARTSGVYQETQYF; cdr3_nt: TGTGCCAGCAGCTTAGCTCGGACTAGCGGGGTGTACCAAGAGACCCAGTACTTC; cdr3_length: 18; d_call: TRBD2; v_call: TRBV7-2; j_call: TRBJ2-5; clone_size: .
cdr3_aa: CASSLVADSNQPQHF; cdr3_nt: TGCGCCAGCAGCTTGGTCGCGGATAGCAATCAGCCCCAGCATTTT; cdr3_length: 15; d_call: .; v_call: TRBV5-1; j_call: TRBJ1-5; clone_size: many
cdr3_aa: CASGYVGYTF; cdr3_nt: TGTGCCAGCGGTTACGTTGGCTACACCTTC; cdr3_length: 10; d_call: .; v_call: TRBV6-2/TRBV6-3; j_call: TRBJ1-2; clone_size: few
cdr3_aa: CSAGADINVYF; cdr3_nt: TGCAGTGCTGGAGCAGACATCAACGTGTACTTC; cdr3_length: 11; d_call: .; v_call: TRBV20-1; j_call: TRBJ2-5; clone_size: .
cdr3_aa: CASSYSRGRTEAFF; cdr3_nt: TGTGCCAGCAGTTACTCTAGGGGGCGTACTGAAGCTTTCTTT; cdr3_length: 14; d_call: TRBD1; v_call: TRBV6-5; j_call: TRBJ1-1; clone_size: .
cdr3_aa: CSARDVATVNLGGYTF; cdr3_nt: TGCAGTGCTAGAGATGTCGCGACAGTGAATTTAGGAGGCTACACCTTC; cdr3_length: 16; d_call: .; v_call: TRBV20-1; j_call: TRBJ1-2; clone_size: .
cdr3_aa: CATSIHRGGNTQYF; cdr3_nt: TGTGCCACCAGCATCCACCGCGGAGGGAATACGCAGTATTTT; cdr3_length: 14; d_call: .; v_call: TRBV15; j_call: TRBJ2-3; clone_size: .